The rows below give T cell receptor beta chains drawn from one sample of a study of CD8+ T cells in alopecia areata. The method was immunoSEQ multiplex PCR; TCRdb's version includes in-frame clones alone and lacks a portion of them. The sample shows roughly 190,000 clones, 60% of them seen only once. Source: CD4+ T cells sorted from blood, taken at week 24, from a patient treated with tofacitinib. These receptors originate from a human donor with alopecia areata. Each CDR3 is given without its conserved first and last residue. Each record gives: J gene, V gene, CDR3 protein.

TRBJ2-7 | TRBV25-1 | ASSETGGREQY
TRBJ2-7 | TRBV13 | ASSIQGWQY
TRBJ1-2 | TRBV9 | ASSPSWTGYGYT
TRBJ1-2 | TRBV7-2 | ASSSAKGTAHPYGYT
TRBJ2-3 | TRBV7-9 | ASSNSPQLGTDTQY
TRBJ2-7 | TRBV30 | AWKAIDEQY
TRBJ2-3 | TRBV27 | ASKRGDSTDTQY
TRBJ1-6 | TRBV30 | AWSASGSYNSPLH
TRBJ2-3 | TRBV7-3 | ASSPGGDTQY
TRBJ2-3 | TRBV29-1 | SVGLSPDTQY
TRBJ1-6 | TRBV30 | ARKTPGVNSPLH
TRBJ1-2 | TRBV25-1 | ASSYGQAIYGYT
TRBJ2-3 | TRBV7-7 | ASSFGGTDTQY
TRBJ1-2 | TRBV30 | AFGQGANYGYT
TRBJ2-5 | TRBV30 | TAAGMRQETQY
TRBJ2-2 | TRBV2 | ASSETGMNTGELF
TRBJ2-1 | TRBV7-3 | ASTPKAGAGEQF
TRBJ2-7 | TRBV25-1 | ASAQTGSQGEQY
TRBJ1-6 | TRBV4-3 | ASSQATDVLAPLH
TRBJ2-1 | TRBV2 | ASSEVVAGAGGRLF
TRBJ2-1 | TRBV29-1 | SVGAGGLANDEQF
TRBJ2-5 | TRBV4-2 | ASSQDRGLQETQY
TRBJ2-2 | TRBV7-2 | ASSLRGRTGELF
TRBJ2-1 | TRBV5-1 | ASSLGTSGDEQF
TRBJ2-7 | TRBV5-1 | ASSVMGQRNEQY
TRBJ1-5 | TRBV30 | AWSVVGNQPQH
TRBJ2-6 | TRBV2 | ASRLAGASAGANVLT
TRBJ2-7 | TRBV5-1 | ASSKDNTYEQY
TRBJ2-4 | TRBV18 | ASSPPDGVRE
TRBJ1-2 | TRBV30 | AWSAGPRMGQFYGYT
TRBJ1-6 | TRBV29-1 | SVGGQGGSPLH
TRBJ1-5 | TRBV29-1 | SVRVKDQPQH
TRBJ1-4 | TRBV30 | AWSRDMSEKLF
TRBJ2-7 | TRBV10-3 | AISGGLAYEQY
TRBJ2-3 | TRBV29-1 | SVENPQY
TRBJ1-5 | TRBV30 | AWSPKQPNQPQH
TRBJ1-5 | TRBV19 | ASTGIVDQPQH
TRBJ1-2 | TRBV30 | AWSLTGVNYGYT
TRBJ1-5 | TRBV6-5 | ASNKQGANQPQH
TRBJ1-1 | TRBV29-1 | SARQTLNTEAF
TRBJ2-5 | TRBV29-1 | SVGQSETQY
TRBJ2-7 | TRBV7-2 | ASSSPGQGAFEQY
TRBJ1-6 | TRBV4-1 | ASSQDLARGNSPLH
TRBJ1-1 | TRBV5-1 | ASLGQGGTEAF
TRBJ1-1 | TRBV5-1 | ASSGQGMNTEAF
TRBJ1-4 | TRBV29-1 | SVGENSEKLF
TRBJ2-3 | TRBV19 | ASSQGLSTDTQY
TRBJ2-3 | TRBV11-1 | ASRDGNTDTQY
TRBJ2-5 | TRBV7-2 | ASSLAGGQETQY
TRBJ2-3 | TRBV14 | ASSQDQTDTQY
TRBJ1-5 | TRBV2 | ASSGGRTGNQPQH